The clone carrying this T cell receptor (beta chain) was detected many times. Its antigen is not identified. Findings of the study overall: Tumor Treg TCRs overlapped most with tumor naive CD4+ cells. Tumor memory CD4+ T cell TCR gene usage clustered with blood and lymph node memory CD4+ cells and lymph node naive CD4+ cells. Whole repertoires were not studied in the larger cohort, only one V-J beta rearrangement.

Constant-region reverse primers amplified full-length variable regions, followed by semi-nested Nested Universal Primer A PCR. TCRdb reprocessed the 5' RACE reads via MiXCR and lists one record per CDR3 protein. Of approximately 23,000 distinct CDR3 sequences in the sample, under 40% were seen once. The TCR originated in a female donor with breast cancer. The sequencing input was tumor-infiltrating naive CD4+ T cells sorted from the breast tumor. Subset noted: naive CD4+ T cells, CD4+CD45RA+CD25-.

CDR3 sequence: CSAIGGQGYNEQFF. In DNA, the CDR3 is TGCAGTGCTATAGGAGGACAGGGGTACAATGAGCAGTTCTTC. This chain joins TRBV20-1 and TRBJ2-1; 9 positions agree with TRBD1. Losses at the gene ends were 4 bases for V and 4 bases for J; bases not matched to a gene: 5. CDR1 is DFQATT, CDR2 SNEGSKA, per germline (reference sequence). The CDR3 is 14 residues long.